What follows describes a single T cell receptor beta chain. The V segment lost 2 bases and the J segment 4 bases; nucleotides outside the gene matches: 6. Germline CDR1 is LGHNA and CDR2 is YSLEER. This CDR3 has 16 residues. Only in-frame clones appear in the TCRdb table, and some are missing; sequencing was by immunoSEQ multiplex PCR. In the table there are some 57,000 clones, approximately 92% of which are singletons. The data originate from a study of OX40 agonist ivuxolimab in advanced cancers. The rearrangement uses TRBV4-3 and TRBJ1-3, with 9 bases identical to TRBD1. The material was CD4+ or CD8+ T cells sorted from blood, obtained in a trial of the OX40 agonist ivuxolimab. The clonotype originates from an adult with an advanced solid tumor such as melanoma, head and neck, liver or kidney cancer. The CDR3 sequence is CASSQRRDRAGNTIYF. The CDR3 DNA reads as TGCGCCAGCAGCCAACGACGGGACAGGGCAGGAAACACCATATATTTT.